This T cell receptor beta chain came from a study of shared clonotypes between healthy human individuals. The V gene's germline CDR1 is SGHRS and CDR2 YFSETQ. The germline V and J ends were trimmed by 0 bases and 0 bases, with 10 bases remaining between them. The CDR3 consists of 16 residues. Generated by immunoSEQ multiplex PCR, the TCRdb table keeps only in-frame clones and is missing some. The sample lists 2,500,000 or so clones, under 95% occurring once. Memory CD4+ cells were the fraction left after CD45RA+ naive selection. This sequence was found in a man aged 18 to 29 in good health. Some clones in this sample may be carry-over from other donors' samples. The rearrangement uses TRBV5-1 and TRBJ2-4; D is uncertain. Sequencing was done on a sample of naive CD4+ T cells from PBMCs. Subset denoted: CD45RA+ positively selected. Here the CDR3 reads CASSLVPSLAKNIQYF. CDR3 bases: TGCGCCAGCAGCTTGGTGCCGAGCCTAGCCAAAAACATTCAGTACTTC.